These 5 T cell receptor beta chains were all obtained from the same sample, sequenced in a study of T cell repertoires in ileal Crohn's disease. The assay was immunoSEQ multiplex PCR, and TCRdb's table has in-frame clones only and misses some. Among about 4,000 clones listed, about 76% were seen once. Specimen: ileal tissue. The receptors come from an adult with Crohn's disease.

V and J are TRBV28 and TRBJ2-7, with D possibly matching TRBD1 (5 bases). V lost 5 bases, J lost 7 bases, and 24 bases lay in between. The CDR3 runs 16 residues. Germline assignment: CDR1 MDHEN and CDR2 SYDVKM. The DNA for the CDR3 is TGTGCCAGCAGTATAGTAGGGAATTATCAGGGTCCGGAGCAGTACTTC. This sequence encodes CASSIVGNYQGPEQYF.

In its sample, this clone was seen once. The V call is TRBV5-4, the J call TRBJ2-2, with a weak D call TRBD2 (5 bases). This CDR3 comprises 14 residues. V was shortened by 3 bases and J by 0 bases, with 6 bases between the two germline ends. CDR1 is SGHNT, CDR2 YYREEE, per germline (reference sequence). DNA of the CDR3: TGTGCCAGCAGCTCCGGGACGAACACCGGGGAGCTGTTTTTT. Its protein is CASSSGTNTGELFF. The variable domain in full, completed from reference TRBV5-4 and TRBJ2-2, reads ETGVTQSPTHLIKTRGQQVTLRCSSQSGHNTVSWYQQALGQGPQFIFQYYREEENGRGNFPPRFSGLQFPNYSSELNVNALELDDSALYLCASSSGTNTGELFFGEGSRLTVL.

The V call is TRBV11-2, the J call TRBJ1-1; D unresolved. The CDR3 has 13 residues. V was trimmed by 3 bases and J by 4 bases, leaving 9 bases between them. The germline V gene encodes CDR1 SGHAT and CDR2 FQNNGV. The DNA of the CDR3 is TGTGCCAGCAGCTTGAGTGAGAGCACTGAAGCTTTCTTT. It specifies CASSLSESTEAFF.

The J gene is TRBJ1-2, the V gene TRBV6-5; 10 positions agree with TRBD1. This CDR3 spans 14 amino acids. The germline V gene has CDR1 MNHEY and CDR2 SVGAGI. Trimming at V came to 6 bases and at J to 6 bases, leaving 7 bases not matched to a gene. CDR3 sequence reads: CASRSPGQGDGYTF. CDR3 in DNA: TGTGCCAGCAGATCACCCGGACAGGGGGATGGCTACACCTTC.

The chain uses TRBV7-9 and TRBJ2-6; perhaps TRBD2 as D (5 bases). There are 13 residues in the CDR3. Trimming left V 11 bases short and J 4 bases short, with 12 bases between. Germline CDR1 is SEHNR and CDR2 is FQNEAQ (reference sequence). The CDR3 nucleotides are TGTGCCGGAGGTGTGGTCGGGGCCAACGTCCTGACTTTC. Translating it yields CAGGVVGANVLTF.